Each of the 23 T cell receptor beta chains below was sequenced from the same sample in a study of blood T cell repertoires in COVID-19. Some clones are missing from TCRdb's copy, which holds only in-frame ones; the method was immunoSEQ multiplex PCR. Among tens of thousands of clones listed, over 75% were seen once. Sequencing used peripheral blood. The source of these receptors is a human donor in a cohort sampled during active COVID-19.

The chain couples TRBV10-1 to TRBJ2-5, with 14 nucleotides matching TRBD2. Trimming at V came to 4 bases and at J to 2 bases, leaving 3 bases not matched to a gene. From germline, CDR1 is WNHNN and CDR2 SYGVQD (reference sequence). CDR3 length: 16 residues. This CDR3 reads CASSGGLAGVQETQYF. For the CDR3, the DNA is TGCGCCAGCAGTGGGGGACTAGCGGGGGTTCAAGAGACCCAGTACTTC.

This sequence joins TRBV29-1 and TRBJ2-1; TRBD2 matches 10 bases. This CDR3 comprises 15 residues. Germline V CDR1 and CDR2: SQVTM, ANQGSEA. The ends lost 4 bases at V and 7 bases at J; junction bases unmatched: 10. In DNA form, the CDR3 reads TGCAGCGTTGGGAGAATAAGCGGGAGGGGGAATGAGCAGTTCTTC. It yields the protein CSVGRISGRGNEQFF.

J is TRBJ2-1 and V is TRBV6-2 or TRBV6-3; TRBD2 matches at 7 bases. V lost 6 bases, J lost 1 base, and 9 bases stayed unmatched. Germline V gene data show CDR1 as MNHEY and CDR2 as SVGEGT. The CDR3 runs 16 residues. CDR3 nucleotide sequence: TGTGCCAGCAGCCAGAGCGGGACCCTTTCCTACAATGAGCAGTTCTTC. This codes for CASSQSGTLSYNEQFF.

The gene calls are TRBV6-1 and TRBJ2-1; 7 bases fit TRBD2. This CDR3 is built from 17 residues. Germline assignment: CDR1 MNHNS and CDR2 SASEGT. J was trimmed by 2 bases and V by 4 bases; bases with no gene match: 11. The CDR3 reads CASSGAFLADPYNEQFF. The CDR3 nucleotides are TGTGCCAGCAGTGGGGCCTTCCTAGCGGACCCCTACAATGAGCAGTTCTTC.

This clone appeared a few times. This chain connects TRBV5-1 to TRBJ2-1, with 11 bases fitting TRBD1. The CDR3 spans 14 residues. The J segment lost 8 bases and the V segment lost 5 bases, leaving 6 bases of the junction unmatched. Germline CDR1 SGHRS, CDR2 YFSETQ. The CDR3 spells CASRPGDRGDEQFF. CDR3 coding DNA: TGCGCCAGCAGACCCGGGGACAGGGGGGATGAGCAGTTCTTC.

This chain uses TRBV6-8 with TRBJ2-2, with D maybe TRBD2 (6 bases). Germline loops: CDR1 MNHGY, CDR2 SAAAGT. This CDR3 spans 15 amino acids. CDR3: CVGLEHSQDTGELFF. Here the CDR3 DNA reads TGTGTGGGACTTGAGCATTCTCAAGACACCGGGGAGCTGTTTTTT.

The V gene is TRBV4-3, the J gene TRBJ2-3; 12 bases are shared with TRBD2. Germline V lookup: CDR1 LGHNA, CDR2 YSLEER. V gave up 2 bases and J gave up 4 bases; unmatched junction bases: 10. CDR3 length: 18 amino acids. CDR3 nucleotide sequence: TGCGCCAGCAGCCAAAGTAGGACTAGCGGGACCTTCCCAGATACGCAGTATTTT. The encoded protein is CASSQSRTSGTFPDTQYF.

This clone was seen a single time. The genes are TRBV5-4 and TRBJ2-1, with 14 positions matching TRBD2. The germline V gene encodes CDR1 SGHNT and CDR2 YYREEE (reference sequence). This CDR3 is built from 16 residues. The V gene end was trimmed by 3 bases and the J gene end by 6 bases; junction bases not matched to a gene: 5. CDR3 amino acids: CASSSRTSGRSNEQFF. The CDR3 bases are TGTGCCAGCAGCTCGAGGACTAGCGGGAGGAGCAATGAGCAGTTCTTC.

CDR3 in amino acids: CASRSGGSYEQYF. Here the CDR3 DNA reads TGTGCCAGCAGGTCAGGGGGGTCCTACGAGCAGTACTTC. The J gene is TRBJ2-7, the V gene TRBV6-6; TRBD1 might be the D (7 bases). The CDR3 contains 13 residues. V shed 6 bases and J shed 1 base, with 10 bases lying between them. The germline CDR1 and CDR2 sequences are MNHNY and SVGAGI (reference sequence).

The rearrangement links TRBV18 to TRBJ1-5; a weak D match, TRBD1 (6 bases). Trimming pared 5 bases from V and 5 bases from J, leaving 7 bases between. CDR1 and CDR2 from the germline V gene are KGHSH and LQKENI. The CDR3 is 12 residues long. The CDR3 protein is CASSNRDQPQHF. CDR3 nucleotides: TGTGCCAGCTCAAACAGGGATCAGCCCCAGCATTTT.

This clone was detected only a few times. The chain links TRBV28 to TRBJ1-2, with 9 bases lining up with TRBD1. The CDR3 is 14 residues long. Per germline, CDR1 MDHEN and CDR2 SYDVKM. Trimming took 2 bases from V and 8 from J; bases not matched to a gene: 6. The CDR3 sequence is CASSLDRGYSGYTF. CDR3 bases: TGTGCCAGCAGTTTAGACAGGGGGTATTCGGGCTACACCTTC.

The chain is built from TRBV28 and TRBJ2-5, with D perhaps TRBD2 (5 bases). This CDR3 has 16 residues. Trimming cost V 5 bases and J 0 bases, with 16 bases left between them. The germline V gene has CDR1 MDHEN and CDR2 SYDVKM. The CDR3 sequence is CASSEAGRPYQETQYF. The DNA of the CDR3 is TGTGCCAGCAGTGAGGCGGGCAGGCCCTACCAAGAGACCCAGTACTTC.

The chain joins TRBV28 to TRBJ1-1; 8 bases are shared with TRBD1. The germline V gene encodes CDR1 MDHEN and CDR2 SYDVKM. The CDR3 covers 16 residues. J lost 1 base, V lost 5 bases, and 9 bases had no gene match. CDR3 in amino acids: CASSRSGQGSNTEAFF. The CDR3 DNA is TGTGCCAGCAGTCGCTCCGGACAGGGATCGAACACTGAAGCTTTCTTT.

The gene calls are TRBV2 and TRBJ1-6; the D gene is possibly TRBD1 (6 bases). This CDR3 spans 14 amino acids. In germline, CDR1 is SNHLY, CDR2 FYNNEI. Between the trimmed V and J ends, which lost 3 bases and 6 bases, there was a span of 9 bases. The CDR3 loop reads CASSEGRGNSPLHF. The CDR3 region has the DNA TGTGCCAGCAGTGAGGGCAGGGGTAATTCACCCCTCCACTTT.

V and J are TRBV5-6 and TRBJ2-3; TRBD2 matches 7 bases. CDR1 and CDR2 from the germline V gene are SGHDT and YYEEEE. The CDR3 has 16 residues. V shed 2 bases and J 4 bases; nucleotides not matched to a gene: 10. This chain's CDR3 is CASSFFHGGSPDTQYF. CDR3 coding DNA: TGTGCCAGCAGCTTCTTTCATGGCGGGAGCCCAGATACGCAGTATTTT.

This rearrangement joins TRBV5-1 to TRBJ2-1; 9 nucleotides line up with TRBD1. The germline gives CDR1 SGHRS, CDR2 YFSETQ. J was trimmed by 5 bases and V by 2 bases; bases with no gene match: 2. This CDR3 contains 14 residues. The CDR3 coding sequence is TGCGCCAGCAGCTTCCGGACAGGGGACAATGAGCAGTTCTTC. Its translation is CASSFRTGDNEQFF.

This clone was counted once. The chain has TRBV18 and TRBJ2-5; TRBD1 matches at 11 bases. CDR1 is KGHSH, CDR2 LQKENI, per germline. V gave up 3 bases and J gave up 6 bases; unmatched junction bases: 3. This CDR3 spans 14 amino acids. CDR3: CASSPGQGGQTQYF. CDR3 DNA sequence: TGTGCCAGCTCACCGGGACAGGGGGGTCAGACCCAGTACTTC.

The gene calls are TRBV12-3 or TRBV12-4 and TRBJ2-4; TRBD1 is a possible D gene (6 bases). With 11 bases removed from V and 13 bases from J, the gap between germline ends came to 15 bases. This CDR3 has 10 amino acids. CDR3 DNA sequence: TGTGCCGGCCCTCCGGGACAACAGTACTTC. Translated, it gives CAGPPGQQYF.

The chain couples TRBV5-8 to TRBJ1-2, with 8 bases that match TRBD1. CDR1 is SGHTS and CDR2 is YDEGEE in the germline V gene. This CDR3 contains 15 residues. V dropped 2 bases and J dropped 8; count of bases not matched to a gene: 11. CDR3 DNA: TGTGCCAGCAGCTTCGACAGGGGCGCTTTTTCGGGCTACACCTTC. It codes for CASSFDRGAFSGYTF.

This chain uses TRBV4-3 with TRBJ2-7; tentative D call: TRBD1 (5 bases). The germline V and J ends were trimmed by 4 bases and 3 bases, with 13 bases remaining between them. Germline V CDR1 and CDR2: LGHNA, YSLEER. The length of the CDR3 is 14 residues. CDR3 bases: TGCGCCAGCAGCCGCACCAGGGTAAACTACGAGCAGTACTTC. It translates to CASSRTRVNYEQYF.

The chain couples TRBV28 to TRBJ2-7, with 7 bases that match TRBD1. The CDR3 has 15 amino acids. In germline, CDR1 is MDHEN, CDR2 SYDVKM. J was trimmed by 1 base and V by 6 bases; bases with no gene match: 9. CDR3 coding DNA: TGTGCCAGCAGAGTCCTGGGACAGTCATCCTACGAGCAGTACTTC. It yields the protein CASRVLGQSSYEQYF.

This chain links TRBV5-1 with TRBJ2-7; the D gene is possibly TRBD1 (6 bases). CDR1 and CDR2 (germline): SGHRS, YFSETQ. Trimming left V 3 bases short and J 2 bases short, with 15 bases between. There are 15 residues in the CDR3. The chain's CDR3 is CASSSGTNLAYEQYF. CDR3 DNA sequence: TGCGCCAGCAGCTCCGGGACAAATCTAGCCTACGAGCAGTACTTC.

V usage is TRBV27 and J usage is TRBJ2-6; D may be TRBD1 (6 bases). Looked up from germline, CDR1 is MNHEY and CDR2 is SMNVEV (reference sequence). There are 17 residues in the CDR3. Trimming shortened V by 3 bases and J by 2 bases, and 14 bases separated the two germline ends. The CDR3 reads CASSLFQGMAGANVLTF. The CDR3 DNA reads TGTGCCAGCAGTTTGTTTCAGGGGATGGCTGGGGCCAACGTCCTGACTTTC. Looking up the rest from reference TRBV27 and TRBJ2-6 gives the full variable domain: EAQVTQNPRYLITVTGKKLTVTCSQNMNHEYMSWYRQDPGLGLRQIYYSMNVEVTDKGDVPEGYKVSRKEKRNFPLILESPSPNQTSLYFCASSLFQGMAGANVLTFGAGSRLTVL.